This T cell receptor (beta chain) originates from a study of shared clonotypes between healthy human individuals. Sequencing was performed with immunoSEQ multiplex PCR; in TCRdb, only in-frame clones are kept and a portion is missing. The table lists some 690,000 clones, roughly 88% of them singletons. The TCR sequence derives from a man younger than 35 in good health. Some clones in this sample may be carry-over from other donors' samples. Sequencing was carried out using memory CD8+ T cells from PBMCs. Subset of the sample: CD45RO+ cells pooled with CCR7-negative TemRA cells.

CDR3 region: CASSQGLAGVWDHEQYF. Here the CDR3 DNA reads TGTGCCAGCAGCCAAGGACTAGCGGGAGTGTGGGACCACGAGCAGTACTTC. This rearrangement joins TRBV7-9 to TRBJ2-7, with 13 bases matching TRBD2. Germline CDR1 is SEHNR and CDR2 is FQNEAQ (reference sequence). The CDR3 extends over 17 amino acids. Trimming at V came to 5 bases and at J to 5 bases, leaving 12 bases not matched to a gene.